One T cell receptor beta chain is described in this entry. The antigen this receptor binds is unknown. No much larger clone is present one base from it, and per-base qualities are unavailable. Other DNA sequences in this sample translate to the same CDR3. The data are from a study of cytomegalovirus exposure and HLA in healthy donors (TCRdb year 2017). Regarding the study in general: An earlier analysis of several hundred of the donors reported about 300 Gb of sequence data and some 110 million unique TCR beta sequences obtained from approximately 180 million T cells. An earlier analysis of nearly 600 of the donors applied high-throughput TCR beta sequencing to assess whether each TCR beta V gene segment acted as functional or pseudogenic. To predict cytomegalovirus infection status, the study combined high-throughput TCR immunosequencing, statistical association of individual TCRs with disease status, and machine learning. The number of donors typed differed by locus, with 629-630 for A, B, C, DRB1 and DQB1, more than 500 for DQA1, over 600 for DPA1, and approximately 470 for DPB1. Every discovery cohort repertoire had been produced on one sequencing platform. The study profiled the T cell repertoires of under 850 subjects by immunosequencing and related them to cytomegalovirus serostatus. The genetic ancestry cluster associated with self-reported Caucasian donors included around 76% of the 398 genotyped donors. Rather than drawing on any new phenotypic data, the later analysis identified candidate immune exposures from TCR beta sequences and the way those sequences occurred across donors. Class I and class II HLA loci were covered by the typing at four-digit resolution. An early release that covered fewer than 750 HLA-typed donors contained 300 to 350 gigabases of sequencing data and around 80 million unique TCR sequences. Four to six DR-DQ haplotypes were handled as single units for association and clustering, since linkage in the cohort was strong. Along with the roughly 710-subject first cohort, a separate validation cohort of around 110 different subjects was used. The aim of the study was to test whether cataloging public T cell receptors could identify signatures of past pathogen exposure. Among roughly 370 genotyped donors of the cohort, an average of approximately 250,000 unique TCR beta nucleotide sequences were sequenced per donor, 15% to 20% of them non-productive. A later genetic analysis used genome-wide SNP genotypes for about 60% of the 666 donors, treating that subset as a discovery cohort. Donor age, sex, ethnicity and CMV serostatus were collected together with the repertoire data. A later analysis re-examined previously published TCR beta repertoires from 500 to 700 donors and added high-resolution HLA genotyping to investigate patterns of TCR occurrence.

A distance of 7 bases separates the germline ends of V and J, which lose 4 bases and 0 bases respectively. The CDR3 sequence holds 14 residues, the cysteine and phenylalanine included. The entry retains the CDR3 DNA only, 42 bases that are in frame from base 1. CDR1 is given as SGHTA and CDR2 as FQGTGA, both from the germline V gene. General findings and caveats noted by the study authors: A later analysis found that most CMV-associated TCR beta chains appeared HLA-restricted, with HLA associations seemingly driven largely by CMV exposure. In an earlier analysis of approximately 590 of the donors, most TCR beta V segments appeared in productive rearrangements about 87% or about 30% of the time, broadly matching IMGT annotations. The earlier analysis of fewer than 750 of the donors excluded 15 to 20 rarely observed V segments, including chromosome 9 orphons, because counts were too low. Compared with the roughly 710-donor mean, donors in an Asian-associated ancestry cluster had fewer N-insertions in productive TCRs, according to a later genetic analysis. In the study, 150 to 200 TCR beta chains were listed as associated with cytomegalovirus. Cytomegalovirus status was reported to be diagnosed by the classifier with high specificity and sensitivity in both the original and validation cohorts. According to a later analysis, parvovirus B19, influenza, CMV and Epstein-Barr virus appeared linked to several top co-occurrence clusters. Most TCR sequences were observed very rarely across donors, whereas some public TCRs were present in many individuals. When HLA alleles, especially DR and DQ, strongly co-occurred, attributing TCR associations to individual alleles was difficult. Specific HLA alleles were associated with over 15,000 TCR beta sequences at a false discovery rate of 0.05 in a later analysis. The authors suggested that the approach could potentially be extended to other disease states and immunological phenotypes. In vitro tests confirmed that a few of the cytomegalovirus-associated TCR beta chains recognize cytomegalovirus antigens. A further reported finding was that TCR beta sequences accurately predicted the HLA-A and HLA-B alleles for most subjects in the first cohort. An association between a missense DCLRE1C variant and V-gene and J-gene trimming of TCR beta chains was found in a later genetic analysis and replicated in an independent cohort. A cluster of highly shared sequence variants was judged likely to be a technical artifact of the sequencing pipeline. Because some donors lacked HLA typing at each locus, the association tests relied only on the typed subset. This cohort had only TCR beta chains sequenced, and the lack of alpha or paired-chain data limited which features could be detected. Because the 87-base-pair reads could not distinguish some IMGT-functional V segments, including TRBV6-2 and TRBV6-3, those segments were excluded. Correlated functional status among segregating V segments might reflect linkage disequilibrium, but an unknown experimental factor could not be ruled out. Compared with equally common non-associated chains, HLA-associated TCR beta chains in a later analysis were more clonally expanded and had lower generation probabilities. In a later analysis, the rate of TCR association differed among HLA loci, with DRB1 alleles having the most associated TCRs and HLA-C alleles having the fewest. Immune exposure information for the cohort was limited to CMV serostatus. The presence/absence analyses assumed that sequencing depth was roughly uniform across donors, and that assumption may not be true.

Library prep was done by the immunoSEQ multiplex PCR assay. A mixture of 60 forward primers for TCR Vbeta segments and 13 reverse primers for TCR Jbeta segments was used in the multiplex PCR. A multiplex PCR assay on genomic DNA amplified the CDR3 region of rearranged TCR beta genes. On the Illumina HiSeq System, the amplified TCR beta libraries were sequenced as 87-base-pair reads. The paper's processing steps were these. In a later analysis, roughly 80 million unique TCR beta chains were counted across the 690 or so repertoires, and roughly 11 million of these chains were shared by at least two donors. A nearest-neighbor algorithm error-corrected the raw reads and collapsed the reads into unique sequences, merging closely related sequences to remove PCR and sequencing errors. To assign V, D and J gene segments, CDR3 sequences were aligned to IMGT reference sequences. For a sequence to be retained, at least a six-nucleotide match to both a V gene segment and a J gene segment was required. A rearrangement counted as productive if the CDR3 had no stop codons and remained in frame with V and J, and every other rearrangement counted as non-productive. Following IMGT convention, CDR3 was defined as the stretch from the second conserved V-encoded cysteine up to the conserved J-encoded phenylalanine. Sequences without an unambiguous match to a single V gene segment were excluded from the earlier analysis of 450 to 650 of the donors. In an earlier analysis of approximately 560 of the donors, a V segment was called functional when productive rearrangements were above 56.7%, and segregating when the standard deviation between donors exceeded 5%. To diagnose cytomegalovirus status from the catalog of TCR beta chain sequences, a statistical classification framework was built. A later analysis assigned V and J genes by comparing TCR nucleotide sequences with IMGT/GENE-DB human TR gene sequences. A later analysis assigned CDR3 sequences and most-parsimonious VDJ recombination scenarios with the TCRdist pipeline. In a later analysis, every TCR beta chain was defined by the combination of its CDR3 amino acid sequence and its V-gene family, and reads without a unique V-gene family were dropped. A later analysis removed several hundred highly shared, low-generation-probability nucleotide sequences to deal with suspected cross-contamination and a sequencing artifact. In a later analysis, a clonal expansion index for each public chain was calculated from normalized within-repertoire ranks of inferred template counts. Generation probabilities in a later analysis came from a VDJ recombination model fitted to out-of-frame rearrangements, and those results were checked against IGoR. Hypergeometric tests were used in a later analysis to score TCR-TCR, TCR-HLA and TCR-CMV co-occurrence, with a repertoire-size bias correction applied to the TCR pairs. In a later analysis, false discovery rates were estimated by permuting HLA or CMV assignments 20 times. In a later analysis, co-occurring TCRs were grouped with DBSCAN, and TCRdist sequence similarity was added when clustering was performed within HLA-allele-positive subsets. Repertoires with fewer than 30,000 or more than 120,000 public chains were left out of co-occurrence clustering, as were five repertoires with anomalous nucleotide sharing. In TCRdb, the immuneACCESS table is reduced to in-frame sequences with V and J assigned. These tables do not hold every clone; where another copy was compared, an unresolved V gene accounts for under half, and the others remain unexplained. That table is the source of V, J and clone size, and D and trimming were worked out from the DNA. This sample is represented by about 120,000 clones; 75% to 85% of them were singletons. The ten most abundant clones make up roughly 4.3% of the sample.

The cohort was made up of 666 healthy bone marrow donors. At the time of sampling, all cohort members were nominally healthy, though unrecorded immune exposures were likely present. The donor tested CMV seropositive, placing the donor among the approximately 310 seropositive members of the cohort. A peripheral blood sample was provided by each donor, and peripheral blood mononuclear cells were used for TCR beta sequencing. The Qiagen DNeasy Blood Extraction Kit was used to extract genomic DNA from the blood cell samples. This receptor chain uses TRBV7-3 and TRBJ2-1, and perhaps TRBD2 as D gene, on 6 matching bases. The sample taken for sequencing was PBMCs. The sequence came from a man aged 25-45 years in good health and CMV-seropositive. The CDR3 corresponds to CASSSGGSYNEQFF. The nucleotide sequence reads TGTGCCAGCAGCTCCGGGGGCTCCTACAATGAGCAGTTCTTC.